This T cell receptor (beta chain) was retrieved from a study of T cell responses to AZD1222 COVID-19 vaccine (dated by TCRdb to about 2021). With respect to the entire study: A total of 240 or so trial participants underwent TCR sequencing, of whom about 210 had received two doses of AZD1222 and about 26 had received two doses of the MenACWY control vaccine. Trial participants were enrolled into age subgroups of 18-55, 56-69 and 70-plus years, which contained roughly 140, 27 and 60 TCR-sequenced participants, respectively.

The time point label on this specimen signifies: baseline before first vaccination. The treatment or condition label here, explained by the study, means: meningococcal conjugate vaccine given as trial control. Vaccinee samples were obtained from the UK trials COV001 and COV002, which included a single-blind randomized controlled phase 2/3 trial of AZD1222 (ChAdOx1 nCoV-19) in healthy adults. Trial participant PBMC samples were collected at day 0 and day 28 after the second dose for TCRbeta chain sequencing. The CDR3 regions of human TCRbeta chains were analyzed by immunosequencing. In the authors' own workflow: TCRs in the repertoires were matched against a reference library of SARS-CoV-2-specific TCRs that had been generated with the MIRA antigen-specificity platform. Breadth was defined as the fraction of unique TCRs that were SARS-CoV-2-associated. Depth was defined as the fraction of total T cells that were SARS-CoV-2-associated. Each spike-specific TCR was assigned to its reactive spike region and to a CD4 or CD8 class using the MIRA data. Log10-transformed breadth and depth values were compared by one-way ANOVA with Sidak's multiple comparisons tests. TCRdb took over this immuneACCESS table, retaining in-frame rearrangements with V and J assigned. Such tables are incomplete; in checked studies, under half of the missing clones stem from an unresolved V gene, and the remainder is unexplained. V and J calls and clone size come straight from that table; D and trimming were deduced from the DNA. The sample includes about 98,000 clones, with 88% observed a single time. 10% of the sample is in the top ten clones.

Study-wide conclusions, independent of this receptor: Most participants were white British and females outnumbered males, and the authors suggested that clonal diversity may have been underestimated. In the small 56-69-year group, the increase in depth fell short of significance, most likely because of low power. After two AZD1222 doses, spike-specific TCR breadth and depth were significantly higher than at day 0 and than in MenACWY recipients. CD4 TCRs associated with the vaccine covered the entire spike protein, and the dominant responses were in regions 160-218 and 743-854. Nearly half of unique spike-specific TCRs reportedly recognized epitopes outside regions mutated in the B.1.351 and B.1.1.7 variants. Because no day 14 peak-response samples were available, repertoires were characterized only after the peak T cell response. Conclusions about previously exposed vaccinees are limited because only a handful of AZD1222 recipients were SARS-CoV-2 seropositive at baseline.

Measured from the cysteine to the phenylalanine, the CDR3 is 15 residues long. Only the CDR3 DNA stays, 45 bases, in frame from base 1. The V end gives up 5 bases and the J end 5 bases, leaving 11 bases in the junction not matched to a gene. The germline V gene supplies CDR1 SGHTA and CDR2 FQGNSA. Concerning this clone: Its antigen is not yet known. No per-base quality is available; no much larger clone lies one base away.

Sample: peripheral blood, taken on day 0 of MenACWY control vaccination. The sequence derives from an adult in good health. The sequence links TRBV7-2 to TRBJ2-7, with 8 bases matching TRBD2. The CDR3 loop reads CASSIRGGLADEQYF. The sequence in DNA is TGTGCCAGCAGCATTCGGGGGGGCCTCGCCGACGAGCAGTACTTC.